This entry lists 28 T cell receptor beta chains sequenced from one sample in a study of shared clonotypes between healthy human individuals. The table came from immunoSEQ multiplex PCR; TCRdb's copy has only in-frame clones and leaves some out. The table lists roughly 640,000 clones, 74% of them singletons, with 1.5% to 2% in the top ten. What was sequenced was memory CD4+ T cells sorted from blood. Subset: CD45RA-negative fraction. The receptors were gathered from a woman aged 25 to 39 in good health.

This chain joins TRBV5-8 and TRBJ2-7; 8 nucleotides align to TRBD1. J was trimmed by 2 bases and V by 3 bases; bases with no gene match: 10. The germline V gene encodes CDR1 SGHTS and CDR2 YDEGEE. The CDR3 runs 16 residues. CDR3 sequence reads: CASSSYGGTGTYEQYF. The CDR3 DNA sequence: TGTGCCAGCAGCTCCTATGGGGGGACAGGTACCTACGAGCAGTACTTC.

The chain recombines TRBV2 with TRBJ2-7; 7 bases match TRBD2. The germline V gene encodes CDR1 SNHLY and CDR2 FYNNEI. V was clipped by 8 bases and J by 0 bases; unmatched bases: 10. The CDR3 length is 15 residues. The CDR3 bases are TGTGCCAGCCTAGTTCCCAGCGGGAACTCCTACGAGCAGTACTTC. This sequence encodes CASLVPSGNSYEQYF.

The genes are TRBV7-9 and TRBJ1-3; a possible D gene is TRBD1 (6 bases). Germline values: CDR1 SEHNR, CDR2 FQNEAQ (reference sequence). CDR3 length: 16 residues. The ends were cut back, 0 bases at V and 0 bases at J, with 9 bases in the middle. As DNA, the CDR3 is TGTGCCAGCAGCTTAGCGGGGGGCTCCTCTGGAAACACCATATATTTT. Translating gives CASSLAGGSSGNTIYF.

The chain links TRBV2 to TRBJ2-1; TRBD2 agrees at 11 bases. The trim removed 6 bases at V and 5 bases at J, leaving 6 bases unmatched. CDR1 SNHLY and CDR2 FYNNEI come from the germline V gene. This CDR3 comprises 15 residues. The CDR3 protein is CASRLLAGVNNEQFF. As DNA, the CDR3 is TGTGCCAGCAGATTACTAGCGGGAGTGAACAATGAGCAGTTCTTC.

Written as DNA, the CDR3 is TGCGCCAGCAGCTTGGTGGCCGTGCCCGATTACAATGAGCAGTTCTTC. Protein product: CASSLVAVPDYNEQFF. This rearrangement joins TRBV5-1 to TRBJ2-1; D remains unclear. Trimming took 0 bases from V and 4 from J, leaving 14 bases between them. This CDR3 contains 16 residues. Per germline, CDR1 SGHRS and CDR2 YFSETQ.

The J gene is TRBJ2-1, the V gene TRBV5-4; possible D gene TRBD1, 6 bases. Trimming removed 4 bases from V and 10 bases from J, with 15 bases in between. Germline V gives CDR1 SGHNT, CDR2 YYREEE (reference sequence). The CDR3 length is 13 residues. DNA for the CDR3: TGTGCCAGCAGCGCCATGGACAGAGACGAGCAGTTCTTC. As protein: CASSAMDRDEQFF.

The chain has TRBV28 and TRBJ1-5, with TRBD1 matching 8 bases. CDR3 size: 15 residues. V gave up 2 bases and J gave up 2 bases; unmatched junction bases: 2. The V gene's germline CDR1 is MDHEN and CDR2 SYDVKM. DNA for the CDR3: TGTGCCAGCAGTTTACCAGGGGGCGGCAATCAGCCCCAGCATTTT. It yields the protein CASSLPGGGNQPQHF. The full variable domain, rest sourced from reference TRBV28 and TRBJ1-5, is DVKVTQSSRYLVKRTGEKVFLECVQDMDHENMFWYRQDPGLGLRLIYFSYDVKMKEKGDIPEGYSVSREKKERFSLILESASTNQTSMYLCASSLPGGGNQPQHFGDGTRLSIL.

As regards this clone: This sequence is one base from a far larger clone and is likely a read error. This specimen includes other DNA sequences encoding the same CDR3. The chain carries TRBV7-8 and TRBJ1-5, with D maybe TRBD1 (5 bases). The CDR3 contains 14 residues. V lost 0 bases and J lost 2, with 5 bases in between. Looked up from germline, CDR1 is SGHVS and CDR2 is FQNEAQ. In DNA form, the CDR3 reads TGTGCCAGCAGCTTAGCAGGGGGCAATCAGCCCCAGCATTTT. Its translation is CASSLAGGNQPQHF.

This clone was detected only a few times. This sequence joins TRBV4-2 and TRBJ2-1; 8 positions agree with TRBD2. The CDR3 sequence is 17 residues long. Germline V gives CDR1 LGHNA, CDR2 YNFKEQ. Trimming at V came to 1 base and at J to 7 bases, leaving 12 bases not matched to a gene. The CDR3 region is CASSQAEGSGRANEQFF. DNA of the CDR3: TGTGCCAGCAGCCAAGCCGAGGGGAGCGGGAGAGCGAATGAGCAGTTCTTC.

The chain links TRBV6-5 to TRBJ1-1, with 7 positions matching TRBD1. V trimming: 7 bases; J trimming: 3 bases; junction bases outside the gene matches: 5. From germline, CDR1 is MNHEY and CDR2 SVGAGI. The length of the CDR3 is 13 residues. The CDR3 loop is CASKTQGDTEAFF. The CDR3 bases are TGTGCCAGCAAAACTCAGGGGGACACTGAAGCTTTCTTT.

The V gene is TRBV11-2, the J gene TRBJ2-1; 8 nucleotides line up with TRBD2. The CDR3 totals 15 residues. Germline loops: CDR1 SGHAT, CDR2 FQNNGV. Trimming cost V 1 base and J 6 bases; bases outside gene matches: 5. CDR3 in amino acids: CASSLGGGLSNEQFF. The DNA of the CDR3 is TGTGCCAGCAGCTTAGGCGGGGGGTTGAGCAATGAGCAGTTCTTC. The entire variable domain, with the rest obtained from reference TRBV11-2 and TRBJ2-1, is as follows: EAGVAQSPRYKIIEKRQSVAFWCNPISGHATLYWYQQILGQGPKLLIQFQNNGVVDDSQLPKDRFSAERLKGVDSTLKIQPAKLEDSAVYLCASSLGGGLSNEQFFGPGTRLTVL.

This rearrangement joins TRBV10-2 to TRBJ2-7; 9 bases are a match to TRBD2. V was pared by 3 bases and J by 7 bases, with 4 bases of the junction left unmatched. The length of the CDR3 is 13 residues. Germline V gives CDR1 WSHSY, CDR2 SAAADI. The CDR3 spells CASSDRGREEQYF. CDR3 DNA sequence: TGCGCCAGCAGTGACCGCGGGAGGGAAGAGCAGTACTTC.

Notes on this clone: The sample holds other DNA sequences that translate to the same CDR3. This chain connects TRBV28 to TRBJ2-6; D unresolved. Deletions cut 5 bases from V and 0 bases from J, with 2 bases between. In germline, CDR1 is MDHEN, CDR2 SYDVKM. CDR3 size: 13 residues. CDR3 sequence (DNA): TGTGCCAGCAGTGACTCTGGGGCCAACGTCCTGACTTTC. This translates into CASSDSGANVLTF. The variable domain in full, with the rest retrieved from reference TRBV28 and TRBJ2-6, is DVKVTQSSRYLVKRTGEKVFLECVQDMDHENMFWYRQDPGLGLRLIYFSYDVKMKEKGDIPEGYSVSREKKERFSLILESASTNQTSMYLCASSDSGANVLTFGAGSRLTVL.

V and J are TRBV27 and TRBJ1-1; 11 bases line up with TRBD1. The J segment lost 5 bases and the V segment lost 6 bases, leaving 8 bases of the junction unmatched. Germline lookup yields CDR1 MNHEY and CDR2 SMNVEV (reference sequence). The CDR3 spans 15 residues. The CDR3, as DNA: TGTGCCAGCAGACCCGGACAGGGGGCTGATACTGAAGCTTTCTTT. This translates into CASRPGQGADTEAFF.

The chain recombines TRBV2 with TRBJ1-3; weak D call: TRBD1 (6 bases). Germline values: CDR1 SNHLY, CDR2 FYNNEI. With 8 bases removed from V and 0 bases from J, the gap between germline ends came to 11 bases. This CDR3 region has 14 residues. Here the CDR3 reads CASGRGASGNTIYF. CDR3 DNA: TGTGCCAGCGGTCGGGGGGCCTCTGGAAACACCATATATTTT.

CDR3: CASSYVAGGANTGELFF. CDR3 bases: TGTGCCAGCAGCTATGTGGCGGGAGGAGCGAACACCGGGGAGCTGTTTTTT. The rearrangement joins TRBV11-2 to TRBJ2-2; 8 bases match TRBD2. The ends lost 4 bases at V and 0 bases at J; junction bases unmatched: 7. CDR3 length: 17 residues. CDR1 and CDR2 (germline): SGHAT, FQNNGV. Together with reference TRBV11-2 and TRBJ2-2, the CDR3 gives the full variable domain: EAGVAQSPRYKIIEKRQSVAFWCNPISGHATLYWYQQILGQGPKLLIQFQNNGVVDDSQLPKDRFSAERLKGVDSTLKIQPAKLEDSAVYLCASSYVAGGANTGELFFGEGSRLTVL.

The CDR3 sequence: CASSQILFTDTQYF. The CDR3 region has the DNA TGTGCCAGCAGCCAAATTCTATTCACAGATACGCAGTATTTT. This sequence joins TRBV14 and TRBJ2-3; no reliable D call. Deletions cut 2 bases from V and 2 bases from J, with 8 bases between. This CDR3 spans 14 amino acids. CDR1 and CDR2 from the germline V gene are SGHDN and FVKESK.

This clone occurred a few times. The chain is built from TRBV6-5 and TRBJ1-1; 7 bases are a match to TRBD1. The CDR3 loop spans 15 amino acids. V lost 4 bases to trimming and J lost 1 base; unmatched junction nucleotides: 6. Germline-derived CDR1 and CDR2 are MNHEY and SVGAGI. CDR3 residues: CASSSLQGWNTEAFF. Here the CDR3 DNA reads TGTGCCAGCAGTTCATTACAGGGGTGGAACACTGAAGCTTTCTTT.

V usage is TRBV19 and J usage is TRBJ2-7, with a tentative D call TRBD1 (5 bases). Germline lookup yields CDR1 LNHDA and CDR2 SQIVND (reference sequence). The CDR3 contains 13 residues. V lost 3 bases and J 7 bases, leaving 13 bases between the germline ends. CDR3: CASSIQGLGEQYF. CDR3 DNA: TGTGCCAGTAGTATCCAGGGCTTGGGGGAGCAGTACTTC. Combining the CDR3 with reference TRBV19 and TRBJ2-7 gives the whole variable domain DGGITQSPKYLFRKEGQNVTLSCEQNLNHDAMYWYRQDPGQGLRLIYYSQIVNDFQKGDIAEGYSVSREKKESFPLTVTSAQKNPTAFYLCASSIQGLGEQYFGPGTRLTVT.

With respect to this clone: The likely explanation is a read error, given a far larger clone one base away. The V call is TRBV6-1, the J call TRBJ1-2; D possibly corresponds to TRBD1 (5 bases). This CDR3 spans 14 amino acids. Trimming cost V 5 bases and J 6 bases, with 16 bases left between them. Germline loops: CDR1 MNHNS, CDR2 SASEGT. This CDR3 reads CASSLRGGADGYTF. Written as DNA, the CDR3 is TGTGCCAGCAGTCTCCGGGGAGGGGCTGATGGCTACACCTTC.

Regarding this clone: Because the CDR3's place on the DNA is in doubt, the DNA is left out and the CDR3 is given as listed by TCRdb. The V gene is TRBV14, the J gene TRBJ1-2; the D call TRBD1 from the table was never checked on the DNA. CDR1 and CDR2 from the germline V gene are SGHDN and FVKESK. The CDR3 is 16 residues long, counting both termini. This CDR3 reads CASSRGQSTPSVVYTF.

On this clone: Other DNA sequences from this sample encode an identical CDR3 as well. V gene TRBV2 combines with J gene TRBJ1-1, with D possibly TRBD1 on 5 matching bases. Trimming removed 3 bases from V and 5 bases from J, with 10 bases in between. The germline CDR1 and CDR2 sequences are SNHLY and FYNNEI. The CDR3 covers 13 residues. The CDR3 is CASSDRVRTEAFF. In DNA, the CDR3 is TGTGCCAGCAGTGACAGGGTTCGGACTGAAGCTTTCTTT.

V is TRBV5-8 and J is TRBJ2-3; TRBD1 agrees at 8 bases. The junction had 4 bases not matched to a gene; V was cut back by 0 bases and J by 4 bases. Germline V gene data show CDR1 as SGHTS and CDR2 as YDEGEE. The CDR3 is 15 residues long. CDR3 DNA: TGTGCCAGCAGCTTGGGCGACAGGGGAGCAGATACGCAGTATTTT. The encoded protein is CASSLGDRGADTQYF. The variable domain in full, with the rest retrieved from reference TRBV5-8 and TRBJ2-3, is EAGVTQSPTHLIKTRGQQATLRCSPISGHTSVYWYQQALGLGLQFLLWYDEGEERNRGNFPPRFSGRQFPNYSSELNVNALELEDSALYLCASSLGDRGADTQYFGPGTRLTVL.

The chain recombines TRBV5-1 with TRBJ2-7; D not resolved. Germline CDR1 and CDR2: SGHRS and YFSETQ. The CDR3 is 14 residues long. The germline V and J ends were trimmed by 2 bases and 3 bases, with 12 bases remaining between them. CDR3 amino acids: CASSLRRPGYEQYF. The CDR3 DNA sequence: TGCGCCAGCAGCTTAAGGAGACCGGGCTACGAGCAGTACTTC.

This rearrangement joins TRBV28 to TRBJ1-2; perhaps TRBD1 as D (6 bases). Germline loops: CDR1 MDHEN, CDR2 SYDVKM. The germline V and J ends were trimmed by 8 bases and 6 bases, with 19 bases remaining between them. The CDR3 totals 14 residues. CDR3 in DNA: TGTGCCAGCGGCCTGGATGGGACAAACCATGGCTACACCTTC. Its translation: CASGLDGTNHGYTF.

V and J are TRBV19 and TRBJ2-6; D is tentatively TRBD1 or TRBD2 (6 bases each). Germline assignment: CDR1 LNHDA and CDR2 SQIVND (reference sequence). The germline V and J ends were trimmed by 9 bases and 1 base, with 13 bases remaining between them. The CDR3 runs to 15 residues. In nucleotides, the CDR3 is TGTGCCAGCTCCGGGGGCGGATCTGGGGCCAACGTCCTGACTTTC. It is translated as CASSGGGSGANVLTF. The full variable domain, in which reference TRBV19 and TRBJ2-6 provide the parts outside the CDR3, is DGGITQSPKYLFRKEGQNVTLSCEQNLNHDAMYWYRQDPGQGLRLIYYSQIVNDFQKGDIAEGYSVSREKKESFPLTVTSAQKNPTAFYLCASSGGGSGANVLTFGAGSRLTVL.

J is TRBJ2-3 and V is TRBV10-3; TRBD2 might be the D (6 bases). The CDR3 sequence is 14 residues long. The germline V and J ends were trimmed by 3 bases and 5 bases, with 12 bases remaining between them. Germline values: CDR1 ENHRY, CDR2 SYGVKD. Here the CDR3 reads CAISDARREDTQYF. CDR3 in DNA: TGTGCCATCAGTGATGCCCGGCGGGAAGATACGCAGTATTTT.

The chain has TRBV4-1 and TRBJ1-5; no clear D. The V and J ends lost 0 bases and 0 bases respectively, with 12 bases between them. This CDR3 spans 17 amino acids. CDR1 is MGHRA and CDR2 is YSYEKL in the germline V gene. CDR3 loop: CASSQDFRVDSNQPQHF. The CDR3 DNA is TGCGCCAGCAGCCAAGATTTCCGCGTAGATAGCAATCAGCCCCAGCATTTT.